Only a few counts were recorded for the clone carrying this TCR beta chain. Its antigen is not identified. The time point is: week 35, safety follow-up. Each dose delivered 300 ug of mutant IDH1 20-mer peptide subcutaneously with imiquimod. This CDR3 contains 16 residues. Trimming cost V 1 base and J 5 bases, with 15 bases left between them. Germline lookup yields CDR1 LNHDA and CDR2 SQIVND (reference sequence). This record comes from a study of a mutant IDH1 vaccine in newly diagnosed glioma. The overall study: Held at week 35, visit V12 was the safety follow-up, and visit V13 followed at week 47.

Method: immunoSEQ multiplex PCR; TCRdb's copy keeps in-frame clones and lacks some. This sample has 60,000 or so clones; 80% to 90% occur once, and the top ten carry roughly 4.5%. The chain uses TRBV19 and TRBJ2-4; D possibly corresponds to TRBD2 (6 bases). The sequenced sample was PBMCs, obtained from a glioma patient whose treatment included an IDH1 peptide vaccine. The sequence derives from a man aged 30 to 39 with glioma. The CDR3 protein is CASSIVGAGTQNIQYF. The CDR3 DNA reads TGTGCCAGTAGTATAGTTGGAGCCGGGACTCAAAACATTCAGTACTTC.